The next 25 T cell receptor beta chains were all read from a single sample in a study of blood T cell repertoires in COVID-19. Clones were sequenced by immunoSEQ multiplex PCR, and TCRdb holds only the in-frame ones, with some missing. This table holds hundreds of thousands of clones, 70% to 85% found once. Input material: peripheral blood. The receptors shown here come from a woman aged 80 or older with acute or convalescent COVID-19.

The chain uses TRBV3-1 (or the pseudogene TRBV3-2) and TRBJ1-3, with D possibly TRBD1 on 6 matching bases. In germline, CDR1 is LGHDT, CDR2 YNNKEL (reference sequence). The V gene lost 3 bases and the J gene lost 0 bases, with 9 bases spanning the gap. The CDR3 spans 15 residues. CDR3 in amino acids: CASSHRTASGNTIYF. The CDR3 region has the DNA TGTGCCAGCAGCCATCGGACAGCCTCTGGAAACACCATATATTTT.

The J gene is TRBJ1-3, the V gene TRBV19; TRBD1 aligns across 8 bases. Germline assignment: CDR1 LNHDA and CDR2 SQIVND (reference sequence). The CDR3 is made up of 16 amino acids. V dropped 5 bases and J dropped 2; count of bases not matched to a gene: 8. This chain's CDR3 is CASSRPGGAAGNTIYF. Written as DNA, the CDR3 is TGTGCCAGTAGTCGCCCAGGGGGCGCGGCTGGAAACACCATATATTTT. Full variable domain (rest looked up from reference TRBV19 and TRBJ1-3): DGGITQSPKYLFRKEGQNVTLSCEQNLNHDAMYWYRQDPGQGLRLIYYSQIVNDFQKGDIAEGYSVSREKKESFPLTVTSAQKNPTAFYLCASSRPGGAAGNTIYFGEGSWLTVV.

As for this clone: A read error may produce the germline difference seen at one junction end. The chain is built from TRBV7-7 and TRBJ2-2; TRBD1 matches 9 bases. The CDR3 has 17 amino acids. Germline-derived CDR1 and CDR2 are SSHAT and FNYEAQ (reference sequence). DNA for the CDR3: TGTGCTAGCAGCTTAGCAGGCGGGACAGGGACCACCGGGGAGCTGTTTTTT. Its protein is CASSLAGGTGTTGELFF.

The J gene is TRBJ1-2, the V gene TRBV7-9; perhaps TRBD1 as D (5 bases). Germline CDR1 and CDR2: SEHNR and FQNEAQ (reference sequence). The CDR3 is 14 residues long. V lost 5 bases, J lost 3 bases, and 13 bases lay in between. CDR3 residues: CASSLLGEDYGYTF. The CDR3 DNA sequence: TGTGCCAGCAGCCTACTAGGGGAGGACTATGGCTACACCTTC.

The chain employs TRBV12-3 or TRBV12-4 and TRBJ1-2; D unclear. The CDR3 loop spans 12 amino acids. With 6 bases removed from V and 3 bases from J, the gap between germline ends came to 8 bases. The CDR3 reads CASSPGDYGYTF. The CDR3 coding sequence is TGTGCCAGCAGCCCGGGAGACTATGGCTACACCTTC.

The rearrangement uses TRBV29-1 and TRBJ2-1; 10 bases line up with TRBD1. CDR1 SQVTM and CDR2 ANQGSEA come from the germline V gene. This CDR3 spans 13 amino acids. V shed 4 bases and J 6 bases; nucleotides not matched to a gene: 3. In DNA, the CDR3 is TGCAGCGTTGTCGGGACAGGGGTCAATGAGCAGTTCTTC. This codes for CSVVGTGVNEQFF.

V and J are TRBV7-2 and TRBJ1-1; 7 nucleotides agree with TRBD1. The CDR3 extends over 15 amino acids. V shed 4 bases, J shed 1 base, and the junction held 6 bases outside the gene matches. Germline CDR1 SGHTA, CDR2 FQGNSA. In DNA form, the CDR3 reads TGTGCCAGCAGCTCTACCGGGACAGCGAACACTGAAGCTTTCTTT. It is translated as CASSSTGTANTEAFF. The complete variable domain, with remaining parts taken from reference TRBV7-2 and TRBJ1-1, reads GAGVSQSPSNKVTEKGKDVELRCDPISGHTALYWYRQSLGQGLEFLIYFQGNSAPDKSGLPSDRFSAERTGGSVSTLTIQRTQQEDSAVYLCASSSTGTANTEAFFGQGTRLTVV.

The V and J genes are TRBV7-2 and TRBJ1-3; 9 positions match TRBD1. The CDR3 totals 17 residues. The V segment lost 3 bases and the J segment 1 base; nucleotides outside the gene matches: 7. CDR1 and CDR2 from the germline V gene are SGHTA and FQGNSA. CDR3 in DNA: TGTGCCAGCAGCTTTGGGGGACAGGGTAAATCTGGAAACACCATATATTTT. Amino acids: CASSFGGQGKSGNTIYF.

This clone was seen at least ten times. This sequence joins TRBV6-5 and TRBJ2-2; D perhaps matches TRBD2 (7 bases). CDR1 and CDR2 (germline): MNHEY, SVGAGI. This CDR3 spans 15 amino acids. Between the trimmed V and J ends, which lost 6 bases and 4 bases, there was a span of 15 bases. The CDR3 protein is CASRGGGGPTGELFF. The CDR3 DNA is TGTGCCAGCAGGGGGGGAGGGGGTCCCACCGGGGAGCTGTTTTTT.

The chain carries TRBV14 and TRBJ2-1; D possibly corresponds to TRBD2 (5 bases). The germline V and J ends were trimmed by 0 bases and 0 bases, with 9 bases remaining between them. The CDR3 covers 16 residues. Germline CDR1 reads SGHDN; CDR2 reads FVKESK. In DNA, the CDR3 is TGTGCCAGCAGCCAAGATTGGAGGAGCTCCTACAATGAGCAGTTCTTC. It is translated as CASSQDWRSSYNEQFF.

The chain is built from TRBV5-8 and TRBJ1-6; no clear D. CDR1 is SGHTS and CDR2 is YDEGEE in the germline V gene. The CDR3 runs to 15 residues. The germline V and J ends were trimmed by 0 bases and 6 bases, with 10 bases remaining between them. The CDR3 loop is CASSLDRVGNSPLHF. The CDR3 coding sequence is TGTGCCAGCAGCTTGGACCGGGTTGGTAATTCACCCCTCCACTTT.

This chain uses TRBV6-1 with TRBJ2-1; D may be TRBD2 (7 bases). The CDR3 sequence is 15 residues long. Germline V CDR1 and CDR2: MNHNS, SASEGT. The ends were cut back, 3 bases at V and 4 bases at J, with 13 bases in the middle. In DNA form, the CDR3 reads TGTGCCAGCAGTGACACGGGGGGCCGATACAATGAGCAGTTCTTC. Its protein is CASSDTGGRYNEQFF.

This clone was seen only once. The chain joins TRBV28 to TRBJ2-7; tentatively, D is TRBD2 (6 bases). The CDR3 has 14 residues. Germline CDR1 MDHEN, CDR2 SYDVKM. Trimming stripped 3 bases from V and 5 bases from J, with 14 bases between. Written as DNA, the CDR3 is TGTGCCAGCAGTTTCCCTCAGGGAGGCCACGAGCAGTACTTC. Translated, it gives CASSFPQGGHEQYF.

J is TRBJ1-1 and V is TRBV6-5; 8 positions match TRBD1. After removal of 7 bases from V and 6 bases from J, the junction contained 10 bases not matched to a gene. CDR3 length equals 14 residues. The V gene's germline CDR1 is MNHEY and CDR2 SVGAGI. DNA of the CDR3: TGTGCCAGCATCCAAAGACAGGGGTGGGCTGAAGCTTTCTTT. Protein sequence: CASIQRQGWAEAFF.

This clone was found once. V gene TRBV5-1 combines with J gene TRBJ1-1; possible D gene TRBD1, 5 bases. The V end lost 4 bases, the J end lost 1 base, and 11 bases lay between the germline ends. The CDR3 spans 14 residues. Germline CDR1 and CDR2: SGHRS and YFSETQ. The CDR3 loop is CASSDRQRNTEAFF. The CDR3 DNA reads TGCGCCAGCAGCGATCGACAGAGGAACACTGAAGCTTTCTTT.

For this clone: The same CDR3 is also encoded by other DNA sequences in this sample. The rearrangement links TRBV2 to TRBJ1-5; D is uncertain. CDR1 and CDR2 from the germline V gene are SNHLY and FYNNEI. The CDR3 contains 14 residues. V was trimmed by 4 bases and J by 0 bases, leaving 7 bases between them. In nucleotides, the CDR3 is TGTGCCAGCAGTGCACAGAATAGCAATCAGCCCCAGCATTTT. Its translation: CASSAQNSNQPQHF.

Here the CDR3 DNA reads TGTGCCAGCAGTGGGACTAGCGGGGGGCCTTACAATGAGCAGTTCTTC. Encoded protein: CASSGTSGGPYNEQFF. The chain combines TRBV2 with TRBJ2-1; 14 bases fit TRBD2. The CDR3 is 16 residues long. Germline V lookup: CDR1 SNHLY, CDR2 FYNNEI. V lost 4 bases, J lost 4 bases, and 3 bases stayed unmatched.

V usage is TRBV5-1 and J usage is TRBJ2-1; D may be TRBD2 (5 bases). Germline V gene sequence: CDR1 SGHRS, CDR2 YFSETQ. This CDR3 comprises 16 residues. V dropped 4 bases and J dropped 0 bases, with 14 bases sitting between them. This chain's CDR3 is CASSRGVLSSYNEQFF. CDR3 in DNA: TGCGCCAGCAGCCGGGGTGTGTTAAGCTCCTACAATGAGCAGTTCTTC.

The V call is TRBV5-1, the J call TRBJ1-1; D possibly corresponds to TRBD1 (5 bases). V lost 2 bases and J lost 3, with 8 bases in between. CDR3 length: 13 amino acids. From germline, CDR1 is SGHRS and CDR2 YFSETQ. The DNA for the CDR3 is TGCGCCAGCAGCTTCGGCAGGGACACTGAAGCTTTCTTT. Protein sequence: CASSFGRDTEAFF.

Points on this clone: At one boundary the junction diverges from the germline segment, which might be a read error. V is TRBV2 and J is TRBJ2-7; 10 nucleotides match TRBD1. CDR1 is SNHLY and CDR2 is FYNNEI in the germline V gene. The CDR3 is 14 residues long. The CDR3 coding sequence is TGTGCCAGCAGTGGACAGGGGGCTAACTACGGGCAGTACTTC. Translated: CASSGQGANYGQYF.

The chain is built from TRBV30 and TRBJ2-3; a weak D match, TRBD1 (5 bases). Germline V CDR1 and CDR2: GTSNPN, SVGIG (reference sequence). This CDR3 has 14 residues. V was cut by 1 base and J by 0 bases, with 8 bases left in between. The CDR3 region has the DNA TGTGCCTGGAGTGAGGCAGGGAGCACAGATACGCAGTATTTT. Translating gives CAWSEAGSTDTQYF. Filled out from reference TRBV30 and TRBJ2-3, the complete variable domain reads SQTIHQWPATLVQPVGSPLSLECTVEGTSNPNLYWYRQAAGRGLQLLFYSVGIGQISSEVPQNLSASRPQDRQFILSSKKLLLSDSGFYLCAWSEAGSTDTQYFGPGTRLTVL.

The V gene is TRBV5-6, the J gene TRBJ1-2; the D gene is possibly TRBD1 (6 bases). From germline, CDR1 is SGHDT and CDR2 YYEEEE. The CDR3 covers 15 residues. The germline V and J ends were trimmed by 3 bases and 4 bases, with 16 bases remaining between them. The CDR3 DNA reads as TGTGCCAGCAGCTCACAGGGAGTAGGGCCCTATGGCTACACCTTC. Its protein product is CASSSQGVGPYGYTF.

The V gene is TRBV6-6, the J gene TRBJ1-4; D gene ambiguous. V shed 4 bases and J shed 8 bases, with 14 bases lying between them. CDR1 is MNHNY, CDR2 SVGAGI, per germline (reference sequence). The CDR3 length is 14 residues. The CDR3 coding sequence is TGTGCCAGCAGTTTTGCGGCGGGCAGGGAAAAACTGTTTTTT. Residues: CASSFAAGREKLFF.

CDR3 sequence reads: CASSILAGGSTDTQYF. The CDR3 nucleotides read TGTGCCAGTAGTATTTTAGCGGGGGGTAGCACAGATACGCAGTATTTT. The chain uses TRBV19 and TRBJ2-3; 10 bases agree with TRBD2. Germline V gene data show CDR1 as LNHDA and CDR2 as SQIVND (reference sequence). The CDR3 runs 16 residues. Germline trimming cut 3 bases from V and 0 bases from J; bases unmatched to any gene: 3.

This sequence joins TRBV27 and TRBJ1-1, with a possible D match to TRBD1 (5 bases). V lost 3 bases to trimming and J lost 2 bases, with 7 bases between them. The V gene's germline CDR1 is MNHEY and CDR2 SMNVEV (reference sequence). CDR3 size: 13 residues. CDR3 sequence reads: CASSFQGNTEAFF. Written as DNA, the CDR3 is TGTGCCAGCAGTTTCCAGGGAAACACTGAAGCTTTCTTT.